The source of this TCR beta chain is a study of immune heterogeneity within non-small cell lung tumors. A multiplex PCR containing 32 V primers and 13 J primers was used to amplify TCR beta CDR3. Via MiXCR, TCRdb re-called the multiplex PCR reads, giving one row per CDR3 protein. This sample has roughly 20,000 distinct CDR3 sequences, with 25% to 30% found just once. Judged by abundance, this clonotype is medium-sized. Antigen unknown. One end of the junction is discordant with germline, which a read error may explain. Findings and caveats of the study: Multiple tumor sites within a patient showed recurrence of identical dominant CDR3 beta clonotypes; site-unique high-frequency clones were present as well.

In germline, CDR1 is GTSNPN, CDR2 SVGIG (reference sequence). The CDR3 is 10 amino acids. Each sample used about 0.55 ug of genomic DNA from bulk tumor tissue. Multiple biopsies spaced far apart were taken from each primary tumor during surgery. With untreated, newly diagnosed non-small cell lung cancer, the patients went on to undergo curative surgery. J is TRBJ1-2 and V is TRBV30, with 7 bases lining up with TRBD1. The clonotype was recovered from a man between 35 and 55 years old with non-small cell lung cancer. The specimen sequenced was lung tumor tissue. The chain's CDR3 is CAWSKGTVAF. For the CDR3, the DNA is TGTGCCTGGAGTAAAGGGACAGTCGCCTTC.